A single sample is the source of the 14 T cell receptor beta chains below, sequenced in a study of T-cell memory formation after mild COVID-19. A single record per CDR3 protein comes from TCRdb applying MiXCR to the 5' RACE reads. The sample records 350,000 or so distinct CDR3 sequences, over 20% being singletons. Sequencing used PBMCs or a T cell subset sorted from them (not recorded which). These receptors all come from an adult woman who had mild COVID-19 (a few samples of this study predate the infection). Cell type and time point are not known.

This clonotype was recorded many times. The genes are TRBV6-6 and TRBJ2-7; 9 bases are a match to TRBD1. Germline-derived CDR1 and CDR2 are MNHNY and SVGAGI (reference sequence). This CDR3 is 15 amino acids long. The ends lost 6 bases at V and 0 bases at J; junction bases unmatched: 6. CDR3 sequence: CASSPGTGSSYEQYF. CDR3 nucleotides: TGTGCCAGCAGCCCCGGGACAGGGAGCTCCTACGAGCAGTACTTC.

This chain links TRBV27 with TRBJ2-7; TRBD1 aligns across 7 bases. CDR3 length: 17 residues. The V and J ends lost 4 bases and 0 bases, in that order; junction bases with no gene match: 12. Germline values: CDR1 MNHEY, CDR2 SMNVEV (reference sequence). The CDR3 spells CASSSWAGGTSSYEQYF. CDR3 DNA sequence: TGTGCCAGCAGTTCCTGGGCAGGGGGTACGAGCTCCTACGAGCAGTACTTC.

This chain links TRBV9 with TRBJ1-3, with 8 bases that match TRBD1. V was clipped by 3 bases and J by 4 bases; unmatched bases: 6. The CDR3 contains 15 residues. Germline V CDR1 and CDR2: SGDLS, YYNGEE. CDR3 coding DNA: TGTGCCAGCAGCGAGCGACAGGGGTGGGGAAACACCATATATTTT. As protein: CASSERQGWGNTIYF.

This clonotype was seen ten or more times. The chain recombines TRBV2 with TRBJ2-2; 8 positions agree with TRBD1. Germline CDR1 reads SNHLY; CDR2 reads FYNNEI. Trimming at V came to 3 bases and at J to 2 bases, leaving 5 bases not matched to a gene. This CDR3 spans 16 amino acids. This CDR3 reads CASSDPDRVNTGELFF. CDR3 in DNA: TGTGCCAGCAGTGACCCGGACAGGGTAAACACCGGGGAGCTGTTTTTT.

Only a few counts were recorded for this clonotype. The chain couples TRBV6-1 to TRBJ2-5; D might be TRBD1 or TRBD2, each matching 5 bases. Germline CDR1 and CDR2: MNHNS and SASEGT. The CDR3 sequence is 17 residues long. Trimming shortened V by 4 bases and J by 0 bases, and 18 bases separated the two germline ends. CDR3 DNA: TGTGCCAGCAGTGTCAACCGAGGGACGGGACACCAAGAGACCCAGTACTTC. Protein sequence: CASSVNRGTGHQETQYF.

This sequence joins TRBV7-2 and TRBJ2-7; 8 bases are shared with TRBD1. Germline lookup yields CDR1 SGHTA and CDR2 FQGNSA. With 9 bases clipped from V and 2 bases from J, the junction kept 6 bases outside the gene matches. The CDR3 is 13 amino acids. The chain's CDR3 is CASTGGRTYEQYF. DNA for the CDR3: TGTGCCAGTACAGGGGGGAGAACCTACGAGCAGTACTTC.

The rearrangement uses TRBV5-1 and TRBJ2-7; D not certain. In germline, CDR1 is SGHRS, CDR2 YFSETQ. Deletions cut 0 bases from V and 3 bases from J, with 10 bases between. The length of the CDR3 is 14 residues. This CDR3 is CASSLGPPYYEQYF. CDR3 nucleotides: TGCGCCAGCAGCTTGGGTCCTCCTTACTACGAGCAGTACTTC.

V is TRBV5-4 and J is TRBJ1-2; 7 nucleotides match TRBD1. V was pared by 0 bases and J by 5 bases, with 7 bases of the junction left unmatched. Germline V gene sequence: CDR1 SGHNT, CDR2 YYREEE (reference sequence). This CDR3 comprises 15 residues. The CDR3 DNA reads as TGTGCCAGCAGCTTGGTTTCGGCAGGGGGTTATGGCTACACCTTC. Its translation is CASSLVSAGGYGYTF.

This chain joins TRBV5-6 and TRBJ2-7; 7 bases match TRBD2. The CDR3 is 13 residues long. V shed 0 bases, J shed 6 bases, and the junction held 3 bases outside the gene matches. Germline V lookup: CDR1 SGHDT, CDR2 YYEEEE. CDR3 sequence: CASSLASGGEQYF. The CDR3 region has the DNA TGTGCCAGCAGCTTGGCTAGCGGCGGCGAGCAGTACTTC.

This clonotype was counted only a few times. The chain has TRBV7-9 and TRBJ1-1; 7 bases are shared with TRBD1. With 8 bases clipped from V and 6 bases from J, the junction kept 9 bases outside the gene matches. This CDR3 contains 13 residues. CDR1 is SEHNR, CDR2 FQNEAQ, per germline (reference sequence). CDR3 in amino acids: CASGRQGYSEAFF. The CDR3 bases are TGTGCCAGCGGACGACAGGGTTACTCTGAAGCTTTCTTT.

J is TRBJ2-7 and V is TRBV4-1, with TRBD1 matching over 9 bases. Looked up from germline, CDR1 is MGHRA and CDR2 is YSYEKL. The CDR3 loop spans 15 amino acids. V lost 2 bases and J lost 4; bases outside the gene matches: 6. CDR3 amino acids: CASSQLGTGRYEQYF. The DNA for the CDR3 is TGCGCCAGCAGCCAATTAGGGACAGGGAGGTACGAGCAGTACTTC.

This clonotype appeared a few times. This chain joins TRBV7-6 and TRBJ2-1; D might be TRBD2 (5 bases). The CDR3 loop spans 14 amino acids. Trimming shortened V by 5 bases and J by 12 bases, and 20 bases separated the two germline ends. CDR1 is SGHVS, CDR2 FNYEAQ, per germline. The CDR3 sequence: CASSAIEGAGRQFF. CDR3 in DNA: TGTGCCAGCAGCGCTATCGAGGGCGCCGGTCGGCAGTTCTTC.

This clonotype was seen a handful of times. The chain's CDR3 is CSANKGTEPYEQYF. CDR3 nucleotide sequence: TGCAGTGCTAACAAGGGGACAGAACCTTACGAGCAGTACTTC. The chain recombines TRBV20-1 with TRBJ2-7; 7 positions match TRBD1. This CDR3 comprises 14 residues. Unmatched junction bases numbered 10, after V lost 4 bases and J lost 4 bases. CDR1 and CDR2 from the germline V gene are DFQATT and SNEGSKA (reference sequence).

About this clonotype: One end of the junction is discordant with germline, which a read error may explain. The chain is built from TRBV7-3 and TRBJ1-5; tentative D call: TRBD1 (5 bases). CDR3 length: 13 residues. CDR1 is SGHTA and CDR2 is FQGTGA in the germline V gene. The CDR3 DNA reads TGTGCCAGCCGCCGTGTACGGGGGGAGCCCCAGCAATTT. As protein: CASRRVRGEPQQF.